This T cell receptor (beta chain) was sequenced in a study of control samples from healthy donors and cancer patients. The trim removed 4 bases at V and 3 bases at J, leaving 1 base unmatched. The CDR3 is 15 amino acids. From germline, CDR1 is SNHLY and CDR2 FYNNEI. This clone was observed a few times. Repertoires were generated with immunoSEQ multiplex PCR, while TCRdb's copy carries only in-frame clones and drops some. The sample has about 86,000 clones; 80% to 95% are singletons. The chain joins TRBV2 to TRBJ2-1; 12 bases match TRBD2. This receptor was obtained from a woman aged 25 to 39 in good health. The material sequenced was blood. The CDR3, as DNA: TGTGCCAGCAGTGGGACTAGCGGGATCTACAATGAGCAGTTCTTC. Its translation is CASSGTSGIYNEQFF.